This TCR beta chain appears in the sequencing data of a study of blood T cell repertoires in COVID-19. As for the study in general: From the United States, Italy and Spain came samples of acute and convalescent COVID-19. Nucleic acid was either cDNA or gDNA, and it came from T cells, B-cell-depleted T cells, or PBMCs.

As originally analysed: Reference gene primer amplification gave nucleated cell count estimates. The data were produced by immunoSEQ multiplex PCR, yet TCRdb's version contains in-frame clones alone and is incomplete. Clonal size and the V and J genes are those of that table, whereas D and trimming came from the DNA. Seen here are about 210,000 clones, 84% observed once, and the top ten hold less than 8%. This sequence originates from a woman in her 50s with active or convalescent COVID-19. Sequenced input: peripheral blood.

The CDR3 region is CASSSGTYTGFRPLHF. The DNA of the CDR3 is TGTGCCAGCAGCTCCGGGACATACACGGGATTTCGACCCCTCCACTTT. V gene TRBV7-9 combines with J gene TRBJ1-6, with TRBD1 as a possible D gene (6 bases). Germline V gene lookup returns CDR1 SEHNR and CDR2 FQNEAQ (reference sequence). Trimming shortened V by 4 bases and J by 12 bases, and 22 bases separated the two germline ends. This CDR3 has 16 residues.